The text below deals with one TCR beta chain. Clones were read by immunoSEQ multiplex PCR, and TCRdb kept only the in-frame ones, dropping some. The table has 150,000 to 200,000 clones, 94% seen once. This sample is drawn from a study of T cell responses to AZD1222 COVID-19 vaccine. The CDR3 sequence is 11 residues long. Trimming shortened V by 6 bases and J by 7 bases, and 9 bases separated the two germline ends. Germline-derived CDR1 and CDR2 are SNHLY and FYNNEI. The rearrangement joins TRBV2 to TRBJ1-1; D gene unclear. Sequenced here: peripheral blood, sampled on day 0 of AZD1222 vaccination. The TCR was taken from an adult in good health. DNA for the CDR3: TGTGCCAGCAGGGGCGACGTTGAAGCTTTCTTT. Translated, it gives CASRGDVEAFF.